The entry below gives a single T cell receptor beta chain sequence along with its context. Germline CDR1 SGHDT, CDR2 YYEEEE. This CDR3 spans 15 amino acids. With 0 bases removed from V and 8 bases from J, the gap between germline ends came to 15 bases. This sample is part of a study of T-cell reconstitution after alpha-beta-depleted transplantation in children. Preparing the TCRbeta library involved the use of unique molecular identifiers. Each CDR3 protein gets one entry after TCRdb re-called the PCR reads with MiXCR. The data contain 240,000 or so distinct CDR3 sequences, approximately 8% of them singletons.

Sequencing was performed on PBMCs, mostly from graft donor cells, taken 180 days after TCRalphabeta/CD19-depleted stem cell transplant. The chain has TRBV5-6 and TRBJ2-4, with D uncertain. The TCR sequence derives from a male patient between 10 and 17 years old who had a stem cell transplant for acute lymphoblastic leukemia, so the T cells may come from the graft donor. The CDR3 nucleotides are TGTGCCAGCAGCTTGGCTTTTCAGCCTATAGACATTCAGTACTTC. It specifies CASSLAFQPIDIQYF.